This T cell receptor (beta chain) was documented in a study of CD8 T cells in Susac syndrome. Study summary: Patients with Susac syndrome were therapy-naive, on corticosteroids, or on intravenous immunoglobulin alone at blood draw.

This CDR3 is 15 amino acids long. V dropped 2 bases and J dropped 4; count of bases not matched to a gene: 0. The germline V gene encodes CDR1 MRHNA and CDR2 SNTAGT. The authors negatively isolated CD8+ and CD4+ T cells and FACS-enriched TEMRA cells. With random hexamers, reverse transcription was performed on about 0.5 to 1 ug of RNA. Amplification of TCR beta CDR3 used immunoSEQ multiplex PCR across 54 Vbeta and 13 Jbeta. One entry per CDR3 protein, called by TCRdb with MiXCR from the immunoSEQ multiplex PCR reads. Here the sample spans some 120,000 distinct CDR3 sequences, around 96% being singletons.

Sequencing was performed on CD8+ T cells from PBMCs. V gene TRBV6-4 combines with J gene TRBJ2-2; 11 bases agree with TRBD1. The TCR originated in a human donor with Susac syndrome. This CDR3 reads CASSDGTGGTGELFF. Here the CDR3 DNA reads TGTGCCAGCAGTGACGGGACAGGGGGCACCGGGGAGCTGTTTTTT.